Below are 28 T cell receptor beta chains sequenced from a single sample in a study of blood T cell repertoires in COVID-19. Data came from immunoSEQ multiplex PCR; TCRdb stores just in-frame clones and leaves some out. The table includes tens of thousands of clones, roughly 82% detected once. Input material: peripheral blood. The receptors were sampled from a woman older than 75 with active or convalescent COVID-19.

This chain joins TRBV7-8 and TRBJ1-5; TRBD1 is a possible D gene (6 bases). Trimming left V 5 bases short and J 4 bases short, with 15 bases between. Germline loops: CDR1 SGHVS, CDR2 FQNEAQ. This CDR3 has 15 residues. The CDR3 region is CASSSRTEGNQPQHF. For the CDR3, the DNA is TGTGCCAGCAGCAGCCGGACAGAGGGGAATCAGCCCCAGCATTTT.

The chain has TRBV7-2 and TRBJ1-2; 8 bases are a match to TRBD1. The CDR3 runs to 15 residues. Germline V gene lookup returns CDR1 SGHTA and CDR2 FQGNSA. The V and J ends lost 6 bases and 5 bases, in that order; junction bases with no gene match: 11. CDR3 amino acids: CASSPRDRLLYGYTF. The CDR3 nucleotides are TGTGCCAGCAGTCCCCGGGACAGGCTACTTTATGGCTACACCTTC.

This clone came up once. The chain uses TRBV12-3 or TRBV12-4 and TRBJ2-3; TRBD1 matches 8 bases. J lost 5 bases, V lost 5 bases, and 3 bases had no gene match. The CDR3 is 13 residues long. The CDR3 coding sequence is TGTGCCAGCAGTGACAGGGGTGGAGATACGCAGTATTTT. Amino acid sequence: CASSDRGGDTQYF.

The J gene is TRBJ2-3, the V gene TRBV19; D possibly corresponds to TRBD1 (6 bases). From germline, CDR1 is LNHDA and CDR2 SQIVND (reference sequence). CDR3 length: 14 residues. Deletions cut 4 bases from V and 6 bases from J, with 14 bases between. CDR3 protein: CASSSQGLGDTQYF. In DNA form, the CDR3 reads TGTGCCAGTAGTAGCCAGGGGCTTGGGGATACGCAGTATTTT.

V and J are TRBV7-2 and TRBJ2-3; D not resolved. The V end was cut by 5 bases, the J end by 0 bases, with 12 bases between. Germline V CDR1 and CDR2: SGHTA, FQGNSA. This CDR3 contains 15 residues. CDR3 in amino acids: CASSDPTRSTDTQYF. The CDR3 DNA follows: TGTGCCAGCAGCGATCCAACACGTAGCACAGATACGCAGTATTTT. The variable domain in full, completed from reference TRBV7-2 and TRBJ2-3, reads GAGVSQSPSNKVTEKGKDVELRCDPISGHTALYWYRQSLGQGLEFLIYFQGNSAPDKSGLPSDRFSAERTGGSVSTLTIQRTQQEDSAVYLCASSDPTRSTDTQYFGPGTRLTVL.

The chain carries TRBV2 and TRBJ1-5; D unclear. Germline V CDR1 and CDR2: SNHLY, FYNNEI. The V and J ends lost 4 bases and 2 bases respectively, with 12 bases between them. CDR3 size: 15 residues. The CDR3 spells CASSVGSAGNQPQHF. The CDR3, as DNA: TGTGCCAGCAGTGTTGGGAGTGCCGGCAATCAGCCCCAGCATTTT. The variable domain in full, with the rest retrieved from reference TRBV2 and TRBJ1-5, is EPEVTQTPSHQVTQMGQEVILRCVPISNHLYFYWYRQILGQKVEFLVSFYNNEISEKSEIFDDQFSVERPDGSNFTLKIRSTKLEDSAMYFCASSVGSAGNQPQHFGDGTRLSIL.

The chain uses TRBV6-1 and TRBJ1-4; D is perhaps TRBD1 (6 bases). Per the germline V gene, CDR1 is MNHNS and CDR2 is SASEGT. V lost 2 bases, J lost 13 bases, and 11 bases lay in between. The length of the CDR3 is 12 residues. CDR3 coding DNA: TGTGCCAGCAGTGAATTGACAGGTGGACTGTTTTTT. Translating it yields CASSELTGGLFF.

The V and J genes are TRBV9 and TRBJ2-3; TRBD2 matches at 10 bases. The CDR3 runs 15 residues. V was clipped by 1 base and J by 1 base; unmatched bases: 0. Germline V CDR1 and CDR2: SGDLS, YYNGEE. CDR3 region: CASSVLAGGTDTQYF. In DNA form, the CDR3 reads TGTGCCAGCAGCGTACTAGCGGGGGGCACAGATACGCAGTATTTT.

This chain uses TRBV7-2 with TRBJ2-4; 8 nucleotides align to TRBD1. V lost 5 bases and J lost 0; bases outside the gene matches: 12. Germline loops: CDR1 SGHTA, CDR2 FQGNSA. The CDR3 extends over 18 amino acids. Here the CDR3 DNA reads TGTGCCAGCAGCCCCAGGACAGGGCGCGGGGTAGCCAAAAACATTCAGTACTTC. It yields the protein CASSPRTGRGVAKNIQYF.

The CDR3 DNA sequence: TGTGCCAGCAGTTCCGGGACAGGGTGGGAGACCCAGTACTTC. It encodes CASSSGTGWETQYF. This chain connects TRBV7-2 to TRBJ2-5; 9 bases are shared with TRBD1. Germline lookup yields CDR1 SGHTA and CDR2 FQGNSA. V lost 6 bases, J lost 5 bases, and 7 bases stayed unmatched. This CDR3 contains 14 residues.

The chain joins TRBV27 to TRBJ2-7; 11 positions match TRBD2. Trimming removed 1 base from V and 7 bases from J; junction bases left unmatched: 6. The CDR3 contains 15 residues. From germline, CDR1 is MNHEY and CDR2 SMNVEV (reference sequence). The CDR3 reads CASSLYTSGGLEQYF. CDR3 sequence (DNA): TGTGCCAGCAGTTTATACACTAGCGGGGGTTTGGAGCAGTACTTC.

There are many counts of this clone. V usage is TRBV9 and J usage is TRBJ1-6; 8 bases are a match to TRBD1. The CDR3 covers 15 residues. V was clipped by 3 bases and J by 10 bases; unmatched bases: 9. The V gene's germline CDR1 is SGDLS and CDR2 YYNGEE. The CDR3 here is CASSALDRGQSPLHF. CDR3 DNA: TGTGCCAGCAGCGCCCTAGACAGGGGTCAATCACCCCTCCACTTT.

J is TRBJ1-1 and V is TRBV18; no clear D. The CDR3 runs to 13 residues. Germline V CDR1 and CDR2: KGHSH, LQKENI. Trimming took 3 bases from V and 1 from J, leaving 6 bases between them. The CDR3 reads CASSPRGNTEAFF. In nucleotides, the CDR3 is TGTGCCAGCTCACCGCGGGGGAACACTGAAGCTTTCTTT.

The genes are TRBV6-2 or TRBV6-3 and TRBJ1-2; 7 nucleotides line up with TRBD1. This CDR3 is 18 amino acids long. The junction had 22 bases not matched to a gene; V was cut back by 5 bases and J by 7 bases. CDR1 and CDR2 from the germline V gene are MNHEY and SVGEGT. The CDR3, as DNA: TGTGCCAGCAGTGTATCACAGGGGAGACGTTTTCTGTTGCGTGGCTACACCTTC. Translated: CASSVSQGRRFLLRGYTF.

The sample holds a few counts of this clone. V and J are TRBV30 and TRBJ2-1; D is ambiguous. The CDR3 loop spans 14 amino acids. The germline V gene encodes CDR1 GTSNPN and CDR2 SVGIG (reference sequence). V was pared by 0 bases and J by 7 bases, with 13 bases between. The CDR3 sequence is CAWSVPPQRNEQFF. The CDR3 DNA is TGTGCCTGGAGTGTACCCCCGCAGAGGAATGAGCAGTTCTTC.

This clone occurred once. The rearrangement uses TRBV2 and TRBJ2-6; TRBD1 aligns across 9 bases. Germline assignment: CDR1 SNHLY and CDR2 FYNNEI. V was pared by 5 bases and J by 4 bases, with 9 bases of the junction left unmatched. This CDR3 region has 17 residues. CDR3: CASSLQGALDGANVLTF. The CDR3 nucleotides are TGTGCCAGCAGTTTACAGGGGGCGCTTGACGGGGCCAACGTCCTGACTTTC.

This chain connects TRBV6-2 or TRBV6-3 to TRBJ2-1; TRBD2 aligns across 9 bases. This CDR3 comprises 15 residues. The germline V gene has CDR1 MNHEY and CDR2 SVGEGT. V lost 5 bases, J lost 2 bases, and 4 bases stayed unmatched. CDR3 in amino acids: CASSQRGGAYNEQFF. CDR3 nucleotides: TGTGCCAGCAGTCAGCGCGGGGGGGCCTACAATGAGCAGTTCTTC.

This clone has just one count. The chain uses TRBV6-2 or TRBV6-3 and TRBJ1-5, with D unresolved. With 0 bases removed from V and 4 bases from J, the gap between germline ends came to 10 bases. The CDR3 consists of 15 residues. Germline CDR1 is MNHEY and CDR2 is SVGEGT. CDR3 DNA sequence: TGTGCCAGCAGTTACTCGAATCAGTTTAATCAGCCCCAGCATTTT. It is translated as CASSYSNQFNQPQHF.

The chain joins TRBV29-1 to TRBJ1-5, with a tentative D call TRBD1 (6 bases). V dropped 3 bases and J dropped 0 bases, with 6 bases sitting between them. Germline V lookup: CDR1 SQVTM, CDR2 ANQGSEA. The CDR3 has 13 residues. The CDR3 protein is CSVETGSNQPQHF. CDR3 in DNA: TGCAGCGTTGAGACAGGTAGCAATCAGCCCCAGCATTTT.

V is TRBV7-2 and J is TRBJ1-6, with 7 bases aligning to TRBD1. The CDR3 sequence is 15 residues long. Per the germline V gene, CDR1 is SGHTA and CDR2 is FQGNSA. V was clipped by 3 bases and J by 10 bases; unmatched bases: 9. CDR3 loop: CASSFRDSRTSPLHF. The CDR3 nucleotides read TGTGCCAGCAGCTTTCGGGACAGCAGGACCTCACCCCTCCACTTT.

The V call is TRBV20-1, the J call TRBJ2-3; D perhaps matches TRBD2 (5 bases). Germline loops: CDR1 DFQATT, CDR2 SNEGSKA (reference sequence). Trimming removed 3 bases from V and 2 bases from J, with 15 bases in between. This CDR3 region has 15 residues. The CDR3 protein is CSASLPGSYTDTQYF. The CDR3 region has the DNA TGCAGTGCTAGTCTCCCGGGATCCTACACAGATACGCAGTATTTT.

The gene calls are TRBV27 and TRBJ1-6; TRBD1 agrees at 9 bases. This CDR3 region has 14 residues. V dropped 4 bases and J dropped 6; count of bases not matched to a gene: 1. Germline V gene lookup returns CDR1 MNHEY and CDR2 SMNVEV (reference sequence). The CDR3 DNA reads TGTGCCAGCAGTTCGACAGGGGGTAATTCACCCCTCCACTTT. Its protein product is CASSSTGGNSPLHF.

The V gene is TRBV27, the J gene TRBJ1-2, with D unresolved. The CDR3 consists of 17 residues. CDR1 and CDR2 from the germline V gene are MNHEY and SMNVEV (reference sequence). V lost 5 bases and J lost 3, with 22 bases in between. The CDR3 loop is CASSVGSYLGGDYGYTF. The CDR3 bases are TGTGCCAGCAGTGTTGGGAGTTACCTTGGTGGGGACTATGGCTACACCTTC.

Only a few counts were recorded for this clone. The chain employs TRBV5-1 and TRBJ1-1, with D maybe TRBD1 (5 bases). Trimming took 0 bases from V and 0 from J, leaving 12 bases between them. This CDR3 has 16 residues. The V gene's germline CDR1 is SGHRS and CDR2 YFSETQ. CDR3 nucleotides: TGCGCCAGCAGCTTGGACGGACATGGGGTGAACACTGAAGCTTTCTTT. Its protein is CASSLDGHGVNTEAFF.

The V and J genes are TRBV15 and TRBJ1-5; D remains unclear. The CDR3 spans 17 residues. Between the trimmed V and J ends, which lost 0 bases and 2 bases, there was a span of 14 bases. Germline V CDR1 and CDR2: LNHNV, YYDKDF (reference sequence). This chain's CDR3 is CATSRDLLVGGNQPQHF. CDR3 in DNA: TGTGCCACCAGCAGAGATCTTCTGGTCGGGGGCAATCAGCCCCAGCATTTT.

This clone was seen a single time. The rearrangement uses TRBV10-2 and TRBJ1-5; D may be TRBD1 (5 bases). CDR3 size: 15 residues. The germline V and J ends were trimmed by 2 bases and 4 bases, with 12 bases remaining between them. From germline, CDR1 is WSHSY and CDR2 SAAADI. The CDR3 DNA reads as TGCGCCAGCAGTGAGGTAGGGGTAGGGAATCAGCCCCAGCATTTT. Translated, it gives CASSEVGVGNQPQHF.

This chain joins TRBV4-3 and TRBJ2-3; D perhaps matches TRBD2 (6 bases). The germline CDR1 and CDR2 sequences are LGHNA and YSLEER. The CDR3 contains 16 residues. V was shortened by 0 bases and J by 1 base, with 11 bases between the two germline ends. CDR3 in DNA: TGCGCCAGCAGCCAAGATACGTGGGGGGGCACAGATACGCAGTATTTT. As protein: CASSQDTWGGTDTQYF.

The CDR3 loop is CASSRGGVETQYF. The CDR3 nucleotides read TGCGCCAGCAGCCGCGGAGGGGTTGAGACCCAGTACTTC. The chain is built from TRBV5-1 and TRBJ2-5; a weak D match, TRBD2 (6 bases). Trimming shortened V by 4 bases and J by 5 bases, and 12 bases separated the two germline ends. Germline CDR1 and CDR2: SGHRS and YFSETQ. The CDR3 covers 13 residues. Drawing the rest from reference TRBV5-1 and TRBJ2-5, the complete variable domain is KAGVTQTPRYLIKTRGQQVTLSCSPISGHRSVSWYQQTPGQGLQFLFEYFSETQRNKGNFPGRFSGRQFSNSRSEMNVSTLELGDSALYLCASSRGGVETQYFGPGTRLLVL.